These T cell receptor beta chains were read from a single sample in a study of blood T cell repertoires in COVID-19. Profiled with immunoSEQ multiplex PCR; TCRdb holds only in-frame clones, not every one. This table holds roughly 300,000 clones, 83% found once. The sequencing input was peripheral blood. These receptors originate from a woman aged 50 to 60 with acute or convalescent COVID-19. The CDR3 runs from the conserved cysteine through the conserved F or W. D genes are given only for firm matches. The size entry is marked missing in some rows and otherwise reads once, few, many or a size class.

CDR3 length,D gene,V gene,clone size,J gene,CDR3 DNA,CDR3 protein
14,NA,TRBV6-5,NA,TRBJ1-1,TGTGCCAGCAGTTACATAGGGGGAGACACTGAAGCTTTCTTT,CASSYIGGDTEAFF
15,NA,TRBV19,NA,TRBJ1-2,TGTGCCAGTAGCATAGGGGCCGGCCTGGACTATGGCTACACCTTC,CASSIGAGLDYGYTF
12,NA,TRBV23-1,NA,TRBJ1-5,TGCGCCAGCAGGGGGCTTCGACAGCCCCAGCATTTT,CASRGLRQPQHF
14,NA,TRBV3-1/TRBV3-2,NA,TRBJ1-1,TGTGCCAGCAGCCAAGGCGACACGAACGCTGAAGCTTTCTTT,CASSQGDTNAEAFF
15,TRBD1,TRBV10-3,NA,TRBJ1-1,TGTGCCATCAGTGAGACAGGGGGGGAGAACACTGAAGCTTTCTTT,CAISETGGENTEAFF
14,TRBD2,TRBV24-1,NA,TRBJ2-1,TGTGCCACCAGTGAGTCTAGCGGGGACAATGAGCAGTTCTTC,CATSESSGDNEQFF
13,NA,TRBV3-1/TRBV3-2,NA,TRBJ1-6,TGTGCCAGCAACCCCAGGAATAATTCACCCCTCCACTTT,CASNPRNNSPLHF
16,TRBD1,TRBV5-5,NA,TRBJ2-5,TGTGCCAGCAGCCCCCCTCCGACAGGGGGGCTGGAGACCCAGTACTTC,CASSPPPTGGLETQYF
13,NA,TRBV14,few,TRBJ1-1,TGTGCCAGCAGCCAAGTACAGAAAGGTGAAGCTTTCTTT,CASSQVQKGEAFF
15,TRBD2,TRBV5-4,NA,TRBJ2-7,TGTGCCAGCAGCCCTGCCGGGACTAGTTCGTACGAGCAGTACTTC,CASSPAGTSSYEQYF
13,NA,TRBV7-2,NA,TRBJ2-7,TGTGCCAGCAGTAAGGACAGCCTCTACGAGCAGTACTTC,CASSKDSLYEQYF
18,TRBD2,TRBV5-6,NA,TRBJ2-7,TGTGCCAGCAGCTTGGCGCCTCTTGTGGATAGCGGGAAGTACGAGCAGTACTTC,CASSLAPLVDSGKYEQYF
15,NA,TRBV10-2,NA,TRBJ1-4,TGCGCCAGCAGTGACCCTGGGGTAGGGGATGAAAAACTGTTTTTT,CASSDPGVGDEKLFF
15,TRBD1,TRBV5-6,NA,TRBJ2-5,TGTGCCAGCAGCCTAACCGGGACAGGTCAAGAGACCCAGTACTTC,CASSLTGTGQETQYF
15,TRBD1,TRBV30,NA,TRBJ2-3,TGTGCCGCCCGCCCGGGACAGGGGTCCACAGATACGCAGTATTTT,CAARPGQGSTDTQYF
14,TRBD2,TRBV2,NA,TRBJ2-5,TGTGCCAGCAGTGAAAGCGGGGGCCGTGAGACCCAGTACTTC,CASSESGGRETQYF
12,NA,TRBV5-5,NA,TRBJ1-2,TGTGCCAGCAGCTTGGGGGGGCTCGGCTACACCTTC,CASSLGGLGYTF
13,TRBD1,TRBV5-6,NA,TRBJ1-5,TGTGCCAGCAGCCCGACAGGGAATCAGCCCCAGCATTTT,CASSPTGNQPQHF
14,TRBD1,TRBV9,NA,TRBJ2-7,TGTGCCAGCAGCACGCGGCCACAGGGGTGGGAGCAGTACTTC,CASSTRPQGWEQYF
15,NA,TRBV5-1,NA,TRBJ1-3,TGCGCCAGCAGCTTGTATGGCAACTCTGGAAACACCATATATTTT,CASSLYGNSGNTIYF
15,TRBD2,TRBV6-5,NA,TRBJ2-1,TGTGCCAGCAGTCCCGTAGCGGGGTCCTACAATGAGCAGTTCTTC,CASSPVAGSYNEQFF
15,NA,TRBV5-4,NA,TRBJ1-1,TGTGCCAGCAGCTTGGGGCGGGGGCAGGGTACTGAAGCTTTCTTT,CASSLGRGQGTEAFF
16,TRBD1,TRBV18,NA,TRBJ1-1,TGTGCCAGCTCACCGGATCAGGGGGAGTGGAACACTGAAGCTTTCTTT,CASSPDQGEWNTEAFF
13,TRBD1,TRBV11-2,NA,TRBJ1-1,TGTGCCAGCAGTGGGACAGAGAACACTGAAGCTTTCTTT,CASSGTENTEAFF
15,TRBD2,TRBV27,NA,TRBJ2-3,TGTGCCAGCAGTGTCATAGCGGGGGCCACAGATACGCAGTATTTT,CASSVIAGATDTQYF
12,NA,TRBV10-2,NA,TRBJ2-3,TGCGCCAGCAGCCCAAGCACAGATACGCAGTATTTT,CASSPSTDTQYF
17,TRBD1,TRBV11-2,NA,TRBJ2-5,TGTGCCAGCAGCCGGACAGGGGCCAAAATGGACCAAGAGACCCAGTACTTC,CASSRTGAKMDQETQYF
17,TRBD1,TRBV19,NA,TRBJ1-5,TGTGCCAGTAGTACGGGACAGGGATTCCTTAGCAATCAGCCCCAGCATTTT,CASSTGQGFLSNQPQHF
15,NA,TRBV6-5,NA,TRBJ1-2,TGTGCCAGCAGCCCCGGGGGGGCCGCCTCCTATGGCTACACCTTC,CASSPGGAASYGYTF
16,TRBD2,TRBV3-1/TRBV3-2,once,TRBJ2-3,TGTGCCAGCAGCCAACATAGCGGGTACGGCACAGATACGCAGTATTTT,CASSQHSGYGTDTQYF
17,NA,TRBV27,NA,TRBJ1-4,TGTGCCAGCAGTCGGAAGGCGATACAGGGTCCTAATGAAAAACTGTTTTTT,CASSRKAIQGPNEKLFF
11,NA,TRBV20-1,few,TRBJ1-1,TGCAGTTTCGTAGACTTAACTGAAGCTTTCTTT,CSFVDLTEAFF
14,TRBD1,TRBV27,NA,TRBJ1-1,TGTGCCAGCAGTTCGGGACAGCTGTACACTGAAGCTTTCTTT,CASSSGQLYTEAFF
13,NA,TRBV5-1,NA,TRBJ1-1,TGCGCCAGCAGCCGTGGCGGTGGCACTGAAGCTTTCTTT,CASSRGGGTEAFF
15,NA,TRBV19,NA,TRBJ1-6,TGTGCCAGTAGACCCCGGATAGCATCGGGATCACCCCTCCACTTT,CASRPRIASGSPLHF
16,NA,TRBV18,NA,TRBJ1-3,TGTGCCAGCTCCCCATCACAGGGCTCCTCTGGAAACACCATATATTTT,CASSPSQGSSGNTIYF
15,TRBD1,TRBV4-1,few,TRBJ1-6,TGCGCCAGCGGAGGACAGGGACAGGGGAATTCACCCCTCCACTTT,CASGGQGQGNSPLHF
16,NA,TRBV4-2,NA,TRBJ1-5,TGTGCCAGCAGCCAAGATACCGAGTATAGCAATCAGCCCCAGCATTTT,CASSQDTEYSNQPQHF
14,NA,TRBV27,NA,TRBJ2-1,TGTGCCAGCAGTCTGACCGGGGGCTACAATGAGCAGTTCTTC,CASSLTGGYNEQFF
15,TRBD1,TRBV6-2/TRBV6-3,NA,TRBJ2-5,TGTGCCAGCAGTTACGTCGGGACAGGGGGGGAGACCCAGTACTTC,CASSYVGTGGETQYF